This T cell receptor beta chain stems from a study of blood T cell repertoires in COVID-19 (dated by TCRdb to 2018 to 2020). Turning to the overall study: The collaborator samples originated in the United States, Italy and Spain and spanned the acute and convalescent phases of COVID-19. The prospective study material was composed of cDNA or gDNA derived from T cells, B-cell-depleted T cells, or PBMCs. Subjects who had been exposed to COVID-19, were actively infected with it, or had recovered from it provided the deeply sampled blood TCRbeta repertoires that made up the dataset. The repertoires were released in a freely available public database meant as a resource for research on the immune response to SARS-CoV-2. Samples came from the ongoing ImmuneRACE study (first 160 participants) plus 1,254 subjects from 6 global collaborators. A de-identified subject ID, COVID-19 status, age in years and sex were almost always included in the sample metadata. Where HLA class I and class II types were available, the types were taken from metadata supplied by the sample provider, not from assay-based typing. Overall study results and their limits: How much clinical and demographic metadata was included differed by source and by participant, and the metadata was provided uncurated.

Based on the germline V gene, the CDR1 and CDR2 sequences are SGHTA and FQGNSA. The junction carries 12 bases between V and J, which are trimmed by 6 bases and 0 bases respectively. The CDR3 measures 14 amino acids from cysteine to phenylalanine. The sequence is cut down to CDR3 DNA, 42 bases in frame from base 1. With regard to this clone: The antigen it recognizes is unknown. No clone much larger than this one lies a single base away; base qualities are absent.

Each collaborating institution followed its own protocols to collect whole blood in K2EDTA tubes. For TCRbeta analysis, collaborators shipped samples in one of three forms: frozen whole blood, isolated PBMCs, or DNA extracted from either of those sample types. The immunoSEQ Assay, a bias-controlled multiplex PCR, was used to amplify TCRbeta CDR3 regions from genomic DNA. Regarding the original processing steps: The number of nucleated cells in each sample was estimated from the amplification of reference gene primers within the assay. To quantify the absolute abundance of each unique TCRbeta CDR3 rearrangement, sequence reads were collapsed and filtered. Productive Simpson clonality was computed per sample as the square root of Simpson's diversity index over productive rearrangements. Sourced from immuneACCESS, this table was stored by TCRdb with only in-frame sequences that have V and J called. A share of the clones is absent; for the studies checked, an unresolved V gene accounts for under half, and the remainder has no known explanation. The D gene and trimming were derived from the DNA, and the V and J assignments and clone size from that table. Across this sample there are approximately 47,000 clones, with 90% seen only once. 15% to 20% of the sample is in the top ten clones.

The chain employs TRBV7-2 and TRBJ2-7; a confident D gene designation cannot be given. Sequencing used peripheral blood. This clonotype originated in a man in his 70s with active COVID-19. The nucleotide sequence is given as TGTGCCAGCAGAGCCAGGTCAGTCTCCTACGAGCAGTACTTC. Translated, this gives CASRARSVSYEQYF.